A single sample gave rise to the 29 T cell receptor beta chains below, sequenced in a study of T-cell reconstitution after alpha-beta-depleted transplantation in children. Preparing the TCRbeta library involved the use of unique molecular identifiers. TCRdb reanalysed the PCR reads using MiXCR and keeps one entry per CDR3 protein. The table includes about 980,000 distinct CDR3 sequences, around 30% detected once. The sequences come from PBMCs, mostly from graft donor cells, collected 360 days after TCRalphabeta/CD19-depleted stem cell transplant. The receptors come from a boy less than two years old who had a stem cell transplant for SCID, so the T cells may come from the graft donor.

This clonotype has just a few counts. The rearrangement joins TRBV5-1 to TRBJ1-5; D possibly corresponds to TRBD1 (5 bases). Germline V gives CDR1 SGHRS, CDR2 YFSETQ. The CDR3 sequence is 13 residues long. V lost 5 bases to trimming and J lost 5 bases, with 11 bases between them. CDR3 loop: CASRQGEDQPQHF. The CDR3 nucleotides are TGCGCCAGCAGGCAGGGAGAGGATCAGCCCCAGCATTTT.

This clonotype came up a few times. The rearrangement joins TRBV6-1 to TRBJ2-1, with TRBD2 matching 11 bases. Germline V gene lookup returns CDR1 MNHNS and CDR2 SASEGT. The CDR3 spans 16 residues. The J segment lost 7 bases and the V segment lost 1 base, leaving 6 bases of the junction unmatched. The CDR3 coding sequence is TGTGCCAGCAGTGAAGAACTAGCGGGGGCTGGGAATGAGCAGTTCTTC. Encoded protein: CASSEELAGAGNEQFF.

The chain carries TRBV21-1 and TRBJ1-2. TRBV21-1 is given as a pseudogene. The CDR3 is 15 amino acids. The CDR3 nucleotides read TGTGCCAGCAGCAAAGTAGCGGGCAGCTCCTATGGCTACACCTTC. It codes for CASSKVAGSSYGYTF.

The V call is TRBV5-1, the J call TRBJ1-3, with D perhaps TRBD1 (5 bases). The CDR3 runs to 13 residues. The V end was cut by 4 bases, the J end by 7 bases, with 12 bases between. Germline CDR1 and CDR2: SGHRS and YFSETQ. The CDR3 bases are TGCGCCAGCAGCCCCGCGGGGGAGAACACCATATATTTT. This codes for CASSPAGENTIYF.

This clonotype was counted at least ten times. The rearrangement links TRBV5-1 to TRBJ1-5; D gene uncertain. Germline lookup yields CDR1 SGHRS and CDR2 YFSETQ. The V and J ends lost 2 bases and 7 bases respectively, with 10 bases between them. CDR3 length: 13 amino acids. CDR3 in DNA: TGCGCCAGCAGCTTATTAGGGTTACAGCCCCAGCATTTT. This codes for CASSLLGLQPQHF.

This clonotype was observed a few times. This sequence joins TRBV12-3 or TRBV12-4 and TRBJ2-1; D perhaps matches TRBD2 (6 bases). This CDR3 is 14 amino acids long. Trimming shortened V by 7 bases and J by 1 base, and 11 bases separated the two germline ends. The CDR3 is CASTQSGSYNEQFF. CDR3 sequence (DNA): TGTGCCAGCACCCAGAGCGGGTCCTACAATGAGCAGTTCTTC.

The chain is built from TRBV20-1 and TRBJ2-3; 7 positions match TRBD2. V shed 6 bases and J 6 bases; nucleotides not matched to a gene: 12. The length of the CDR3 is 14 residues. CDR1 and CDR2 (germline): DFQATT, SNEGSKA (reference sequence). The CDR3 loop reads CSAQGGLGRDTQYF. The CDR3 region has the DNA TGCAGTGCCCAAGGCGGACTAGGCCGGGATACGCAGTATTTT.

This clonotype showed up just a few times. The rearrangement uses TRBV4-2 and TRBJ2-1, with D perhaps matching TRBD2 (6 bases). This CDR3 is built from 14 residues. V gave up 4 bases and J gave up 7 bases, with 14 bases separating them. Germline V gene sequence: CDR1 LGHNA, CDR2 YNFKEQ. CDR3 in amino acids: CASSRGGWGNEQFF. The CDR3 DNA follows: TGTGCCAGCAGCCGCGGAGGGTGGGGAAATGAGCAGTTCTTC.

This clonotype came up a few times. The CDR3 sequence is CASRPADRGSTDTQYF. Here the CDR3 DNA reads TGTGCCAGCAGGCCCGCGGACCGGGGGTCCACAGATACGCAGTATTTT. This chain joins TRBV6-1 and TRBJ2-3, with a tentative D call TRBD2 (6 bases). The germline V gene has CDR1 MNHNS and CDR2 SASEGT. The CDR3 is 16 residues long. V was trimmed by 6 bases and J by 2 bases, leaving 18 bases between them.

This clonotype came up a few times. The CDR3 sequence is CSVSTWEKLFF. In DNA, the CDR3 is TGCAGCGTTTCGACTTGGGAAAAACTGTTTTTT. The chain uses TRBV29-1 and TRBJ1-4; D gene ambiguous. V was trimmed by 5 bases and J by 8 bases, leaving 9 bases between them. CDR3 length: 11 amino acids. Germline CDR1 SQVTM, CDR2 ANQGSEA.

CDR3 coding DNA: TGTGCCACCAGTGACCCCGGAGAGACCCAGTACTTC. It is translated as CATSDPGETQYF. The rearrangement links TRBV24-1 to TRBJ2-5; D is undetermined. This CDR3 contains 12 residues. The V end was cut by 4 bases, the J end by 4 bases, with 6 bases between. Germline V gives CDR1 KGHDR, CDR2 SFDVKD.

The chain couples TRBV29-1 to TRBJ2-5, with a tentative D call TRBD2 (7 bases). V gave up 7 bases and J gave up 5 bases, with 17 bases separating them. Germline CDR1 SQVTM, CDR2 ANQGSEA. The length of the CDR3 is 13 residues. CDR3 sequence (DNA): TGCAGCGCCGACGTGCGGGGGCGGGAGACCCAGTACTTC. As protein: CSADVRGRETQYF.

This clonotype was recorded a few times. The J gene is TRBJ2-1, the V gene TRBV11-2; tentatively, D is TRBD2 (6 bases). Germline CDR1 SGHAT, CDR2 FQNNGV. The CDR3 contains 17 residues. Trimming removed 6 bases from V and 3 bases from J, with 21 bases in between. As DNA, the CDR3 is TGTGCCAGCAGACCCTTCGGGGGACGGGACGGCTACAATGAGCAGTTCTTC. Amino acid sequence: CASRPFGGRDGYNEQFF.

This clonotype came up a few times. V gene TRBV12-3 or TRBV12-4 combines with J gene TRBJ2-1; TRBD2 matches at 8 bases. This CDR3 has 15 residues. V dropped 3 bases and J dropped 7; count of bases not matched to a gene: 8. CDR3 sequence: CASSFFRPGGNEQFF. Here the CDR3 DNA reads TGTGCCAGCAGTTTCTTCAGACCGGGGGGGAATGAGCAGTTCTTC.

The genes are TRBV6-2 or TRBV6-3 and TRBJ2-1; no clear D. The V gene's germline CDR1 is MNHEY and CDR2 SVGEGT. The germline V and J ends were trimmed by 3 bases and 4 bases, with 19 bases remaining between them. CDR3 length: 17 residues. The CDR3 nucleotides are TGTGCCAGCAGTTATTCCCCGGGCTATACCCTATACAATGAGCAGTTCTTC. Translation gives CASSYSPGYTLYNEQFF.

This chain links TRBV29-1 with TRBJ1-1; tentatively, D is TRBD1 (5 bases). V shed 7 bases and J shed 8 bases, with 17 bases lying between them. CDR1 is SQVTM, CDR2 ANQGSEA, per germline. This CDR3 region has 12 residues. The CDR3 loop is CSAMIVGPEAFF. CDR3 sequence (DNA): TGCAGCGCCATGATTGTGGGGCCGGAAGCTTTCTTT.

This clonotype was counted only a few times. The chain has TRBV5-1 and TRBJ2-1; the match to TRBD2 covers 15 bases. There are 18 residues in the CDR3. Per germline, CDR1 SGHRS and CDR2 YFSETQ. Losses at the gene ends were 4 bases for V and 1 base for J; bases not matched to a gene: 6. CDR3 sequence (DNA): TGCGCCAGCAGCCCAGGACTAGCGGGGGGGCCGTCCTACAATGAGCAGTTCTTC. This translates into CASSPGLAGGPSYNEQFF.

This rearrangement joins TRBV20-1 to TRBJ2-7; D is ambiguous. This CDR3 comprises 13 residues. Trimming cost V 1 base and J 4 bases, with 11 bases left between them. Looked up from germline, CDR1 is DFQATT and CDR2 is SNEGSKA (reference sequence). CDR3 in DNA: TGCAGTGCTAGAGCCCCCGGAGCGTACGAGCAGTACTTC. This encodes CSARAPGAYEQYF.

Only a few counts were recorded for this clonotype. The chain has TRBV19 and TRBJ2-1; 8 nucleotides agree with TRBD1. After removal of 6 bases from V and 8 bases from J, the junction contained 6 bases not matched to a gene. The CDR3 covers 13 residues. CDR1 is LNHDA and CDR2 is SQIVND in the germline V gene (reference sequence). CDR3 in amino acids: CASRRRGRDEQFF. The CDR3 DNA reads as TGTGCCAGTAGGCGCAGGGGGCGGGATGAGCAGTTCTTC. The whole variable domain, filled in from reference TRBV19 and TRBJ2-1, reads DGGITQSPKYLFRKEGQNVTLSCEQNLNHDAMYWYRQDPGQGLRLIYYSQIVNDFQKGDIAEGYSVSREKKESFPLTVTSAQKNPTAFYLCASRRRGRDEQFFGPGTRLTVL.

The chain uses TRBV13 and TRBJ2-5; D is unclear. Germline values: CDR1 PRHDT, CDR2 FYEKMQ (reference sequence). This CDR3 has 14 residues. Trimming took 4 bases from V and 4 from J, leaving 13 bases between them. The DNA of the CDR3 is TGTGCCAGCAGCTATTGGACCTATCCAGAGACCCAGTACTTC. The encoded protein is CASSYWTYPETQYF.

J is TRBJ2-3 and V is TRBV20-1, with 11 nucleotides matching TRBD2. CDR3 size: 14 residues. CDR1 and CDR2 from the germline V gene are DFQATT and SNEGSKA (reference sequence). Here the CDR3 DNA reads TGCAGCCGTTATGGACTAGCGGGCTCAGATACGCAGTATTTT. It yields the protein CSRYGLAGSDTQYF.

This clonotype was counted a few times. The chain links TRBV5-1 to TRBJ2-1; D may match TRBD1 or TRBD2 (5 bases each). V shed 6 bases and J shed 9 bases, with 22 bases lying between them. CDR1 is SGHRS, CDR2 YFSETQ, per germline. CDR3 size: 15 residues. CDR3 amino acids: CASTLPGPGSGEQFF. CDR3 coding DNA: TGCGCCAGCACCCTCCCGGGACCGGGGTCTGGTGAGCAGTTCTTC.

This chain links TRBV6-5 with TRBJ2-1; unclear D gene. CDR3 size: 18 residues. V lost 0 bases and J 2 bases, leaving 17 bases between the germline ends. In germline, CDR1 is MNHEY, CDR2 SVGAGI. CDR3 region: CASSYSSTVGMPYNEQFF. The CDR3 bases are TGTGCCAGCAGTTACTCGAGTACCGTAGGCATGCCCTACAATGAGCAGTTCTTC.

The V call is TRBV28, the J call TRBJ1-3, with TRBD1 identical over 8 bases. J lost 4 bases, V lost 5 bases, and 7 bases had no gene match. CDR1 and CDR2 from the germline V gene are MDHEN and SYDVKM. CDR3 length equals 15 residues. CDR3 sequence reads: CASSLQGALGNTIYF. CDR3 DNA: TGTGCCAGCAGTCTCCAGGGGGCGCTGGGAAACACCATATATTTT.

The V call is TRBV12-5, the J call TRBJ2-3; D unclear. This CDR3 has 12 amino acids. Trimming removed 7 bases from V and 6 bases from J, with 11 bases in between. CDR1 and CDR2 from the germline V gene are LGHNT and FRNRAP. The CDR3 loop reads CASAKGMDTQYF. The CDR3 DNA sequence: TGTGCTAGTGCCAAGGGAATGGATACGCAGTATTTT.

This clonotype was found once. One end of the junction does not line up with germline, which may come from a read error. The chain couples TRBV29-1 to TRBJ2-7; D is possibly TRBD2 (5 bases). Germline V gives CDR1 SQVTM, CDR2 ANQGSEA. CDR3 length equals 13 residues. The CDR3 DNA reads TGCAGCGTTGTGGTCGGAGGATCCTACGAGAAGTACTTC. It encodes CSVVVGGSYEKYF.

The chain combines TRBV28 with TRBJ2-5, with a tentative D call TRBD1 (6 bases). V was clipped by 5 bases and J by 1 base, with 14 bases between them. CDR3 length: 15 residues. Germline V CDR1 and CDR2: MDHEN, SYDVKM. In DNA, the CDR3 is TGTGCCAGCAGTCCCACCGGGACATTCCAAGAGACCCAGTACTTC. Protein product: CASSPTGTFQETQYF.

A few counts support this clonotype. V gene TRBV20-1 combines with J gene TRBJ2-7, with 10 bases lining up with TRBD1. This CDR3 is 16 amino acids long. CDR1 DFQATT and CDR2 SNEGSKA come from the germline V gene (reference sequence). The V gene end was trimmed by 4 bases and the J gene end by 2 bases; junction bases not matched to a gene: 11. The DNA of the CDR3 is TGCAGTGCTACCAAAGACAGGGGGCATGTGACCTACGAGCAGTACTTC. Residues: CSATKDRGHVTYEQYF.

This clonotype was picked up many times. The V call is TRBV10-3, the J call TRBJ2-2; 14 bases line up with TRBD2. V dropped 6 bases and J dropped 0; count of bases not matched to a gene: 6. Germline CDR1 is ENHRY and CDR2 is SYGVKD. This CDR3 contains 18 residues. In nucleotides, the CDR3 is TGTGCCATCAGACCGGGACTAGCGGGGGAATCGAACACCGGGGAGCTGTTTTTT. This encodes CAIRPGLAGESNTGELFF.